These 10 T cell receptor beta chains were all obtained from the same sample, sequenced in a study of CD8+ T cells in alopecia areata. Punch biopsies of lesional scalp, plus peripheral blood, were taken from alopecia areata patients. cDNA prepared by RNA extraction and subsequent reverse transcription served as the template for sequencing. This table comes from immunoSEQ multiplex PCR, and its TCRdb copy is limited to in-frame clones, with some not included. The data hold under 25,000 clones, with less than 70% observed a single time. The sequences come from skin, collected at week 0. These receptors were obtained from a human donor with alopecia areata.

This clone was detected a few times. This chain uses TRBV7-2 with TRBJ1-2; a possible D gene is TRBD1 (5 bases). The length of the CDR3 is 14 residues. Trimming took 5 bases from V and 4 from J, leaving 14 bases between them. CDR1 and CDR2 from the germline V gene are SGHTA and FQGNSA. CDR3 in amino acids: CASSQDMGLYGYTF. The DNA for the CDR3 is TGTGCCAGCAGCCAGGACATGGGCCTCTATGGCTACACCTTC.

CDR3 bases: TGTGCCAGCTCACCGACAGGACCCTACGAGCAGTACTTC. It encodes CASSPTGPYEQYF. This sequence joins TRBV18 and TRBJ2-7, with a possible D match to TRBD1 (6 bases). This CDR3 comprises 13 residues. Germline V gives CDR1 KGHSH, CDR2 LQKENI. With 3 bases removed from V and 2 bases from J, the gap between germline ends came to 8 bases.

This clone was seen more than once but under ten times. The genes are TRBV6-5 and TRBJ2-7; tentatively, D is TRBD2 (5 bases). With 0 bases removed from V and 7 bases from J, the gap between germline ends came to 16 bases. The length of the CDR3 is 15 residues. Germline-derived CDR1 and CDR2 are MNHEY and SVGAGI. CDR3 in amino acids: CASSYSGLNPWEQYF. The CDR3, as DNA: TGTGCCAGCAGTTACTCTGGACTTAATCCTTGGGAGCAGTACTTC.

With respect to this clone: An end of the junction differs from the germline gene, which may be a read error. The rearrangement links TRBV5-3 to TRBJ2-1, with a possible D match to TRBD2 (5 bases). Being an ORF, TRBV5-3 has a function that is uncertain. The CDR3 has 13 amino acids. CDR3: CASSLGWRNEQFF. For the CDR3, the DNA is TGTGCCAGCAGCTTGGGCTGGAGGAATGAGCAGTTCTTC.

J is TRBJ1-3 and V is TRBV5-4; D is uncertain. This CDR3 has 15 residues. Trimming stripped 4 bases from V and 1 base from J, with 12 bases between. Germline V lookup: CDR1 SGHNT, CDR2 YYREEE (reference sequence). CDR3 in DNA: TGTGCCAGCAGCAAATACGACACTTCTGGAAACACCATATATTTT. It codes for CASSKYDTSGNTIYF.

In DNA form, the CDR3 reads TGTGCCAGCAGTTACTGGCAGAACACTGAAGCTTTCTTT. It codes for CASSYWQNTEAFF. The chain carries TRBV6-5 and TRBJ1-1; D uncertain. This CDR3 region has 13 residues. V lost 1 base, J lost 1 base, and 4 bases lay in between. Germline V gene lookup returns CDR1 MNHEY and CDR2 SVGAGI.

The chain is built from TRBV19 and TRBJ2-1, with 9 bases matching TRBD1. CDR3 length: 15 residues. The germline V gene encodes CDR1 LNHDA and CDR2 SQIVND (reference sequence). J was trimmed by 7 bases and V by 1 base; bases with no gene match: 5. The CDR3 nucleotides are TGTGCCAGTAGTATAGTAGGGACAGGGTGGAATGAGCAGTTCTTC. Translating it yields CASSIVGTGWNEQFF.

The chain has TRBV6-5 and TRBJ1-1; no definite D call. This CDR3 contains 13 residues. CDR1 MNHEY and CDR2 SVGAGI come from the germline V gene. V dropped 0 bases and J dropped 8 bases, with 10 bases sitting between them. CDR3 sequence (DNA): TGTGCCAGCAGTTACTCTGGCGGTCCCGAAGCTTTCTTT. Residues: CASSYSGGPEAFF.

This clone has just a few counts. The chain carries TRBV2 and TRBJ2-1, with a possible D match to TRBD2 (6 bases). This CDR3 has 15 residues. Looked up from germline, CDR1 is SNHLY and CDR2 is FYNNEI. V lost 4 bases to trimming and J lost 4 bases, with 14 bases between them. CDR3 residues: CASSASAGFYNEQFF. The CDR3 DNA is TGTGCCAGCAGTGCTAGTGCGGGGTTTTACAATGAGCAGTTCTTC.

The CDR3 reads CAISESSGLTYTGELFF. The CDR3 DNA reads as TGTGCCATCAGTGAGTCGTCGGGACTTACTTACACCGGGGAGCTGTTTTTT. The chain has TRBV10-3 and TRBJ2-2; weak D call: TRBD2 (6 bases). V lost 0 bases and J lost 3, with 14 bases in between. Germline V gives CDR1 ENHRY, CDR2 SYGVKD. The CDR3 consists of 17 residues.